This T cell receptor beta chain is drawn from a study of beta chain features in type 1 diabetes. Points on this clone: The antigen is undetermined.

The authors reverse transcribed all of the isolated RNA, so sequencing captured expressed TCRB transcripts. The method was immunoSEQ multiplex PCR; TCRdb's version includes in-frame clones alone and lacks a portion of them. The data contain 93,000 or so clones, roughly 28% of them seen just once; the ten biggest clones take up 0.5% to 0.55%. The study, taken as a whole, reports: There was a moderate but significant shortening of TCRB CDR3s in all four CD4+ subsets of Type 1 diabetes patients. Type 1 diabetes patients had VDJ junctions that carried fewer insertions and more deletions.

This CDR3 region has 21 residues. In germline, CDR1 is SGHRS, CDR2 YFSETQ. V shed 1 base and J shed 6 bases, with 32 bases lying between them. This sequence was found in a woman younger than 35 with type 1 diabetes. V usage is TRBV5-1 and J usage is TRBJ1-3, with D perhaps matching TRBD1 (6 bases). Sequenced sample: central memory CD4+ T cells from blood. For the CDR3, the DNA is TGCGCCAGCAGCTTGAGTCAGGGGAATATGGCTAATCTAAGATTTGCAAACACCATATATTTT. Its protein product is CASSLSQGNMANLRFANTIYF.